The present entry profiles one T cell receptor beta chain with its context. Its antigen is still unknown. The entry originates in a study of cytomegalovirus exposure and HLA in healthy donors. Notes on the study in general: Analyses of presence/absence relied on an assumption of roughly uniform sequencing depth across donors.

The PCR had 60 Vbeta and 13 Jbeta primers. This table comes from immunoSEQ multiplex PCR, and its TCRdb copy is limited to in-frame clones, with some not included. The data contain under 150,000 clones, about 86% of them singletons. CDR3 length: 14 amino acids. After removal of 2 bases from V and 7 bases from J, the junction contained 5 bases not matched to a gene. Per germline, CDR1 GTSNPN and CDR2 SVGIG (reference sequence). This chain links TRBV30 with TRBJ1-6; 7 bases map to TRBD1. The TCR sequence derives from a man aged 18 to 30 in good health and CMV-seronegative. Sequenced material: PBMCs. CDR3 DNA: TGTGCCTGGAGTCGGGGGACAGTGAATTCACCCCTCCACTTT. Its protein is CAWSRGTVNSPLHF.